Described below is a single T cell receptor (beta chain) sequence and its context. The antigen is unknown. Trimming took 7 bases from V and 5 from J, leaving 8 bases between them. The CDR3 consists of 11 residues. Germline V lookup: CDR1 SEHNR, CDR2 FQNEAQ (reference sequence). The data were taken from a study of cytomegalovirus exposure and HLA in healthy donors. Whole-study results and caveats: A list of approximately 160 TCR beta chains associated with cytomegalovirus was given.

Primers: 60 Vbeta forward and 13 Jbeta reverse. Assay used: immunoSEQ multiplex PCR; TCRdb lists only in-frame clones, some missing. The sample records over 150,000 clones, roughly 79% being singletons. The sample was PBMCs. The source of this sequence is a woman in her forties or fifties in good health and CMV-seronegative. This sequence joins TRBV7-9 and TRBJ2-5; D is ambiguous. CDR3 in amino acids: CASNYGETQYF. DNA for the CDR3: TGTGCCAGCAATTACGGGGAGACCCAGTACTTC.